The sequence of this TCR beta chain was determined in a study of shared clonotypes between healthy human individuals. Study context: Donors, aged 18 to 49, were a couple of women and three men. Study-level points and caveats: The study drew on few donors, limiting represented genetic and exposure-history diversity. Blood was the sole source, and tissue repertoires probably differ.

In the case of this clone: Its antigen is currently unknown.

The protocol was immunoSEQ multiplex PCR, while the TCRdb copy is restricted to in-frame clones and leaves out a portion. Of about 480,000 clones listed, 70% to 80% are singletons. The CDR3 extends over 13 amino acids. V lost 6 bases and J lost 2; bases outside the gene matches: 6. Germline assignment: CDR1 SQVTM and CDR2 ANQGSEA. When samples were unsorted, 85 million to 95 million PBMCs were used for genomic DNA. The chain links TRBV29-1 to TRBJ2-5, with 7 bases matching TRBD2. The source material was PBMCs. This receptor was obtained from a woman aged 35 to 49 in good health. Some clones in this sample may be carry-over from other donors' samples. The CDR3 DNA follows: TGCAGCGTGTTGGTGCGGGGGCAAGAGACCCAGTACTTC. It encodes CSVLVRGQETQYF.